This section outlines one TCR beta chain sequence together with its context. The study ran its PCR with 60 Vbeta and 13 Jbeta primers. Assay: immunoSEQ multiplex PCR; the TCRdb copy retains only in-frame clones and omits some. The data contain under 250,000 clones, approximately 84% of them singletons. The data were taken from a study of cytomegalovirus exposure and HLA in healthy donors. Germline V gives CDR1 SGDLS, CDR2 YYNGEE. The CDR3 has 15 amino acids. Trimming at V came to 3 bases and at J to 1 base, leaving 3 bases not matched to a gene. The donors gave bone marrow, and they were healthy. The sequencing input was PBMCs. The receptor comes from a girl aged 2-10 years in good health and CMV-seronegative. V is TRBV9 and J is TRBJ2-3, with 9 bases aligning to TRBD2. CDR3 residues: CASSGLAGGTDTQYF. DNA for the CDR3: TGTGCCAGCAGCGGTTTAGCGGGGGGCACAGATACGCAGTATTTT.